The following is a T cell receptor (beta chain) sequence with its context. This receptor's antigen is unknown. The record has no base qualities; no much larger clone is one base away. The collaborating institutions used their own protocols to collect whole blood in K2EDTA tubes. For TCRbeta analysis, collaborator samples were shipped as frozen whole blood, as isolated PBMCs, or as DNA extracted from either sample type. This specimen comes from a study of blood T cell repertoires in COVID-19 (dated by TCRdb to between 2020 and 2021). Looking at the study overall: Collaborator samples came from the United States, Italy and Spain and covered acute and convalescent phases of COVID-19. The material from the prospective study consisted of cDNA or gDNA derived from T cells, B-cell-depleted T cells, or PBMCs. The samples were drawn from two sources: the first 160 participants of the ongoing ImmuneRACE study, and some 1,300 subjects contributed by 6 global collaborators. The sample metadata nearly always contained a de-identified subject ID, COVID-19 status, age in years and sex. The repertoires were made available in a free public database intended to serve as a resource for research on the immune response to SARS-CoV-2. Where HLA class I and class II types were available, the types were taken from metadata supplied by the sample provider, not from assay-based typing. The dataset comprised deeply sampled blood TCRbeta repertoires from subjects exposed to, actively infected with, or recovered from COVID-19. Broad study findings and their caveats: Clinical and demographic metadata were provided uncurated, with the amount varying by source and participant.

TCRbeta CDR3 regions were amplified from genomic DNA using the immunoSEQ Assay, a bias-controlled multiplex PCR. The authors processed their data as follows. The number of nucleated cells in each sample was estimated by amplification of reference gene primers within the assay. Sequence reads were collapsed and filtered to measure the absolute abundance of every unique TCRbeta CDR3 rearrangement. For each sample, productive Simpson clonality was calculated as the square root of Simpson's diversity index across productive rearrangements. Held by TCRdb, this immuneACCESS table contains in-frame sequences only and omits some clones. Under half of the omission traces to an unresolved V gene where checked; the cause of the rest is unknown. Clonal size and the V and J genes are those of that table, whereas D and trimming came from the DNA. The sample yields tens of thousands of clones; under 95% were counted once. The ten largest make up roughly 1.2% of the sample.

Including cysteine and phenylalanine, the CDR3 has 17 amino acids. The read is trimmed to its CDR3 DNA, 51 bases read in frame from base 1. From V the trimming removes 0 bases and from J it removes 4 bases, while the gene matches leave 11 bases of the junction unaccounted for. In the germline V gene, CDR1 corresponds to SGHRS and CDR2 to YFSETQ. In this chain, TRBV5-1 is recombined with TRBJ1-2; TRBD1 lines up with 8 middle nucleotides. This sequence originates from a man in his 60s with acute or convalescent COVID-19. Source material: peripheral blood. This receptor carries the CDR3 CASSLALGQGGSYGYTF. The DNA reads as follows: TGCGCCAGCAGCTTGGCCCTTGGACAGGGAGGTAGCTATGGCTACACCTTC.